This TCR beta chain appears in the sequencing data of a study of blood T cells in healthy people across ages. For the second PCR, which ran for about 7 to 12 cycles, a sample-barcoded 5' primer and a J-beta primer mix were used. Every sample gave at least 2.5 million paired-end reads containing CDR3. TCRdb analysed the 5' RACE reads with MiXCR anew, one entry per CDR3 protein. The sample has 600,000 to 650,000 distinct CDR3 sequences; roughly 58% are singletons. This CDR3 has 15 amino acids. Germline CDR1 reads SGHAT; CDR2 reads FQDESV (reference sequence). Deletions cut 5 bases from V and 1 base from J, with 14 bases between.

V usage is TRBV11-1 and J usage is TRBJ2-5, with a weak D call TRBD2 (6 bases). The sequenced material came from blood. This clonotype was obtained from a man in his 60s in good health. CDR3 DNA: TGTGCCAGCAGCCCCAATCGGGGGTCCCAAGAGACCCAGTACTTC. It encodes CASSPNRGSQETQYF. The complete variable domain, with remaining parts taken from reference TRBV11-1 and TRBJ2-5, reads EAEVAQSPRYKITEKSQAVAFWCDPISGHATLYWYRQILGQGPELLVQFQDESVVDDSQLPKDRFSAERLKGVDSTLKIQPAELGDSAMYLCASSPNRGSQETQYFGPGTRLLVL.